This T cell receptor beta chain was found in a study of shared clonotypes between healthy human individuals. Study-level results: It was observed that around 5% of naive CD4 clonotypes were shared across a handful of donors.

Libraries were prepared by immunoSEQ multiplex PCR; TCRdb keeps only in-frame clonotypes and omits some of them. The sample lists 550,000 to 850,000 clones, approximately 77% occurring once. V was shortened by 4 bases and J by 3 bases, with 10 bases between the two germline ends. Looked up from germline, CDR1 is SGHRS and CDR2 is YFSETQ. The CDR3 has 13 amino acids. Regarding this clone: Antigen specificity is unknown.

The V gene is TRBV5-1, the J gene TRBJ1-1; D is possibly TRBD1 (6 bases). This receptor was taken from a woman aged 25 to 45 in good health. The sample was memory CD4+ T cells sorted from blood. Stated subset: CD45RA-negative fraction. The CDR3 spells CASSIQGDTEAFF. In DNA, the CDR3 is TGCGCCAGCAGCATACAGGGAGACACTGAAGCTTTCTTT.